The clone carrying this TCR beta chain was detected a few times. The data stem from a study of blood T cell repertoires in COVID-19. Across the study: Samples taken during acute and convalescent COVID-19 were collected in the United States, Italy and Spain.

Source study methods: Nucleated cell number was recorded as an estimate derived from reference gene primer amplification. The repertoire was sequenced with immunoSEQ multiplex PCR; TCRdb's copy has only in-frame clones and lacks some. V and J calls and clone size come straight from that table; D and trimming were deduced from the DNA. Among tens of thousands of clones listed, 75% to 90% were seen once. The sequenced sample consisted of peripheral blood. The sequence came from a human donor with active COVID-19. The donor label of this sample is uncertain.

As DNA, the CDR3 is TGTGCCAGCAGCCAAGCAGGGGACTCCTATAATTCACCCCTCCACTTT. As protein: CASSQAGDSYNSPLHF. The rearrangement joins TRBV3-1 (or the pseudogene TRBV3-2) to TRBJ1-6; D perhaps matches TRBD1 (6 bases). Germline V gives CDR1 LGHDT, CDR2 YNNKEL (reference sequence). CDR3 length: 16 residues. The V and J ends lost 1 base and 0 bases respectively, with 7 bases between them.